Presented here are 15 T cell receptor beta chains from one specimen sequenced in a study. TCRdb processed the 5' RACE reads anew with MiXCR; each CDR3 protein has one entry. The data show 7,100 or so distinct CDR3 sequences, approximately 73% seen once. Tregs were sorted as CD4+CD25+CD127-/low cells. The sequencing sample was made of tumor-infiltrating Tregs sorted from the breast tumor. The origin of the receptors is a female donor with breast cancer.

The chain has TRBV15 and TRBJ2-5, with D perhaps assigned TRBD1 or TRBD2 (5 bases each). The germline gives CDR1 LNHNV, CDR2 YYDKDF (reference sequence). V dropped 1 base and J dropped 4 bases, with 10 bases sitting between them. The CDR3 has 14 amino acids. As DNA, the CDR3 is TGTGCCACCAGCAGAGGGGGGAGTGGAGAGACCCAGTACTTC. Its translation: CATSRGGSGETQYF.

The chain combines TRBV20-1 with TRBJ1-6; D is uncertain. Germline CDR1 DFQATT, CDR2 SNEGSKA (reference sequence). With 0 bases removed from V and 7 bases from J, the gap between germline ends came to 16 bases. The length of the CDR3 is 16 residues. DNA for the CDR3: TGCAGTGCTAGAGATGAGACCCGAGCATGGAATTCACCCCTCCACTTT. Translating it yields CSARDETRAWNSPLHF.

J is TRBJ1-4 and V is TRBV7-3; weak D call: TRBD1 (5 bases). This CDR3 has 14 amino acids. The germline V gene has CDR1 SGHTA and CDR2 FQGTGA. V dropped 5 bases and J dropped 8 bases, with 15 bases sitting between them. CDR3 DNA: TGTGCCAGCAGCCGACAGTTTGGGAAGGAAAAACTGTTTTTT. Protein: CASSRQFGKEKLFF.

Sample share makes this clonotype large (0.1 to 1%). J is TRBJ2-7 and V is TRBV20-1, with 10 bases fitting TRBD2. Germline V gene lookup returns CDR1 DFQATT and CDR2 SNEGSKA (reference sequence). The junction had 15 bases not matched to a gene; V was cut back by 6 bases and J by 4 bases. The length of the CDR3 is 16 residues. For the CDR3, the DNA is TGCAGTGCCAGAACCGGACTAGCGGCCTCACGGTACGAGCAGTACTTC. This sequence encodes CSARTGLAASRYEQYF.

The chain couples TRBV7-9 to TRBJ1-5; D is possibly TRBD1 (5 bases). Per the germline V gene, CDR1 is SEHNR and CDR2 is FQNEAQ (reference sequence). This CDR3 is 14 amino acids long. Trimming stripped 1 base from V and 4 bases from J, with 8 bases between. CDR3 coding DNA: TGTGCCAGCAGCTTAGGTGACAGTAATCAGCCCCAGCATTTT. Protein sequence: CASSLGDSNQPQHF.

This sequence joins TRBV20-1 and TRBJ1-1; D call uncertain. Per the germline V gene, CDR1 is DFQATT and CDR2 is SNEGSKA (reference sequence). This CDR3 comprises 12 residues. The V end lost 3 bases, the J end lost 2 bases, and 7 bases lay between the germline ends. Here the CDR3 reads CSASRNNTEAFF. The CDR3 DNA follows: TGCAGTGCTAGCCGGAACAACACTGAAGCTTTCTTT.

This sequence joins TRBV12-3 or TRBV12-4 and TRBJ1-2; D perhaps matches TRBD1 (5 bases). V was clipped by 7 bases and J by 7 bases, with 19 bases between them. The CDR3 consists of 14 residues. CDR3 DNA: TGTGCCAGCACCCGCGGCTGGGGCGAGAGTGGCTACACCTTC. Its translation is CASTRGWGESGYTF.

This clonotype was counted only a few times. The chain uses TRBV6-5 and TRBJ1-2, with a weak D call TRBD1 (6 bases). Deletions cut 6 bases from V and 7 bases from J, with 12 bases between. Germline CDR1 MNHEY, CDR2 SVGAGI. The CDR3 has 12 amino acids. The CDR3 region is CASSNTGSGYTF. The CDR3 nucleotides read TGTGCCAGCAGCAACACAGGGTCTGGCTACACCTTC.

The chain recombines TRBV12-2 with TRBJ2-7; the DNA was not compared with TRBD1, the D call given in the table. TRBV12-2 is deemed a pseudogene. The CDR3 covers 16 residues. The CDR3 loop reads CASRHRGQINSYEQYF. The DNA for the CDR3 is TGTGCAAGTCGCCACCGAGGACAGATTAACTCCTACGAGCAGTACTTC.

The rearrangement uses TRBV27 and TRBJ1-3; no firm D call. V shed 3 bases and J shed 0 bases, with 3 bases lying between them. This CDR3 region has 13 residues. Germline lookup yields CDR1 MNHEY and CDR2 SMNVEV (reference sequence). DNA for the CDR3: TGTGCCAGCAGTTTGAACTCTGGAAACACCATATATTTT. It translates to CASSLNSGNTIYF.

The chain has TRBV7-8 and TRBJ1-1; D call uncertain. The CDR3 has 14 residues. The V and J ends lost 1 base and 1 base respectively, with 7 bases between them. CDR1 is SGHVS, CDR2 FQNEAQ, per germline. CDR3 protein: CASSLGWQNTEAFF. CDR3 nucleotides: TGTGCCAGCAGCTTAGGCTGGCAGAACACTGAAGCTTTCTTT.

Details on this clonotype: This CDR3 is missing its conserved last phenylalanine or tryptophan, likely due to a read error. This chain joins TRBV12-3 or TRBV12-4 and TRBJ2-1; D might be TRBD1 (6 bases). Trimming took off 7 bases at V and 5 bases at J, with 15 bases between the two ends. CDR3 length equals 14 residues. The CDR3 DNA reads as TGTGCCAGCAACCTAGAGGGGGTGGACAATGAGCAGTTCTCC. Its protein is CASNLEGVDNEQFS.

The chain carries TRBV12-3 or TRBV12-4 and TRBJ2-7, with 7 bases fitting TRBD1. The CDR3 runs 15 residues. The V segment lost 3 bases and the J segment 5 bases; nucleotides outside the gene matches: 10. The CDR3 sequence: CASSFYQTGSHEQYF. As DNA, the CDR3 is TGTGCCAGCAGTTTTTATCAGACAGGGAGCCACGAGCAGTACTTC.

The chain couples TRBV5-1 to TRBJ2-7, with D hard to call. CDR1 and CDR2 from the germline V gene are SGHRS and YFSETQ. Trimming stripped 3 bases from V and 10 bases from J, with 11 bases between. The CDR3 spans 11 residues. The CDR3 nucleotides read TGCGCCAGCAGCTCCCAGACGGTCCAGTACTTC. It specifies CASSSQTVQYF.

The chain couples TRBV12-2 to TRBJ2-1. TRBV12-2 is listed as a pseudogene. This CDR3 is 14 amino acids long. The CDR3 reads CASRSTGLYNEQFF. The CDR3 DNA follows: TGTGCAAGTCGCTCCACAGGGCTCTACAATGAGCAGTTCTTC.